Shown below are 9 T cell receptor beta chains from a single sample sequenced in a study of cytomegalovirus exposure and HLA in healthy donors (dated by TCRdb to 2016 to 2017). Library construction relied on the immunoSEQ multiplex PCR assay. A mixture of 60 forward primers for TCR Vbeta segments and 13 reverse primers for TCR Jbeta segments was used in the multiplex PCR. The clones in this table, taken by TCRdb from immuneACCESS, are in-frame only. Not every clone is retained; where verified, under half of the shortfall comes from an unresolved V gene, and the cause of the rest is unknown. Within this sample are about 200,000 clones, with 65% to 80% of them counted one time only. 4.4% of the sample rests with the top ten. The sample consisted of PBMCs. All receptors derive from a woman aged 25-40 years in good health and CMV-seropositive.

The chain combines TRBV9 with TRBJ1-4; 11 bases align to TRBD1. V shed 3 bases and J 4 bases; nucleotides not matched to a gene: 5. This CDR3 comprises 16 residues. Germline V gene sequence: CDR1 SGDLS, CDR2 YYNGEE. The CDR3 reads CASSAGQGAGNEKLFF. CDR3 sequence (DNA): TGTGCCAGCAGCGCCGGACAGGGGGCCGGTAATGAAAAACTGTTTTTT. The full variable domain, in which reference TRBV9 and TRBJ1-4 provide the parts outside the CDR3, is DSGVTQTPKHLITATGQRVTLRCSPRSGDLSVYWYQQSLDQGLQFLIQYYNGEERAKGNILERFSAQQFPDLHSELNLSSLELGDSALYFCASSAGQGAGNEKLFFGSGTQLSVL.

The chain combines TRBV5-1 with TRBJ2-7, with 9 bases fitting TRBD1. Germline V CDR1 and CDR2: SGHRS, YFSETQ. This CDR3 contains 14 residues. With 2 bases clipped from V and 5 bases from J, the junction kept 5 bases outside the gene matches. CDR3 region: CASSFRTGDNEQYF. CDR3 DNA sequence: TGCGCCAGCAGCTTCCGGACAGGGGACAACGAGCAGTACTTC.

This chain connects TRBV5-1 to TRBJ2-2; 10 nucleotides match TRBD1. This CDR3 is built from 17 residues. V lost 4 bases to trimming and J lost 6 bases; unmatched junction nucleotides: 12. Germline V gene lookup returns CDR1 SGHRS and CDR2 YFSETQ. The DNA for the CDR3 is TGCGCCAGCAGCATAGCCCCGGGACAGGGGCGGTCCGGGGAGCTGTTTTTT. Residues: CASSIAPGQGRSGELFF.

The chain has TRBV12-5 and TRBJ2-2; TRBD1 matches 9 bases. The CDR3 consists of 18 residues. The germline V gene has CDR1 LGHNT and CDR2 FRNRAP. V lost 0 bases, J lost 5 bases, and 10 bases stayed unmatched. The CDR3 is CASGLVLTGTGRTGELFF. CDR3 DNA sequence: TGTGCTAGTGGTTTGGTTCTTACCGGGACAGGGCGTACCGGGGAGCTGTTTTTT.

V usage is TRBV9 and J usage is TRBJ2-7, with D perhaps matching TRBD2 (5 bases). This CDR3 contains 14 residues. The germline V gene encodes CDR1 SGDLS and CDR2 YYNGEE. Trimming pared 4 bases from V and 2 bases from J, leaving 13 bases between. CDR3 loop: CASSPGLATYEQYF. The CDR3 DNA reads as TGTGCCAGCAGCCCTGGACTGGCAACCTACGAGCAGTACTTC.

This chain links TRBV5-1 with TRBJ2-7; 8 nucleotides align to TRBD1. J lost 3 bases, V lost 4 bases, and 6 bases had no gene match. CDR3 size: 14 residues. Germline-derived CDR1 and CDR2 are SGHRS and YFSETQ. The CDR3 reads CASSSGQGFYEQYF. The CDR3 bases are TGCGCCAGCAGCAGCGGACAGGGTTTCTACGAGCAGTACTTC.

This chain uses TRBV29-1 with TRBJ1-2; tentative D call: TRBD1 (5 bases). The V and J ends lost 4 bases and 1 base respectively, with 10 bases between them. This CDR3 is 13 amino acids long. CDR1 and CDR2 from the germline V gene are SQVTM and ANQGSEA. For the CDR3, the DNA is TGCAGCGTTGGCGGGGGTTTTAACTATGGCTACACCTTC. Protein sequence: CSVGGGFNYGYTF.

The CDR3 region is CASSTGTGAVEVETQYF. The CDR3 DNA follows: TGTGCCAGCAGCACCGGGACAGGGGCGGTAGAGGTGGAGACCCAGTACTTC. The chain combines TRBV7-9 with TRBJ2-5; 10 nucleotides align to TRBD1. CDR1 and CDR2 (germline): SEHNR, FQNEAQ (reference sequence). V lost 5 bases and J lost 5; bases outside the gene matches: 14. The CDR3 has 17 amino acids.

A single count supports this clone. The chain is built from TRBV5-6 and TRBJ2-3, with 10 bases fitting TRBD2. The ends lost 1 base at V and 0 bases at J; junction bases unmatched: 2. The CDR3 contains 16 residues. Per germline, CDR1 SGHDT and CDR2 YYEEEE. The CDR3 region is CASSLTSGVSTDTQYF. CDR3 DNA sequence: TGTGCCAGCAGCTTGACTAGCGGGGTTAGCACAGATACGCAGTATTTT.